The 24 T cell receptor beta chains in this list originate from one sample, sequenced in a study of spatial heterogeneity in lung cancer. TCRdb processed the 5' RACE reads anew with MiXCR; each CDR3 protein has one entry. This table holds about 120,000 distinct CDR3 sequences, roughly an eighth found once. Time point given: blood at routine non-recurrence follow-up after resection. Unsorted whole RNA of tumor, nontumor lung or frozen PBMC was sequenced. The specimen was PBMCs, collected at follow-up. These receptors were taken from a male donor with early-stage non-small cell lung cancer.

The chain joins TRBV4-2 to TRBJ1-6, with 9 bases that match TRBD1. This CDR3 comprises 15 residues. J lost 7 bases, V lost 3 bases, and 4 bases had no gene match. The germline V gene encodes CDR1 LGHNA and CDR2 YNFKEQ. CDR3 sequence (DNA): TGTGCCAGCAGCCATGAAGACAGGGGGAATTCACCCCTCCACTTT. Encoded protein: CASSHEDRGNSPLHF.

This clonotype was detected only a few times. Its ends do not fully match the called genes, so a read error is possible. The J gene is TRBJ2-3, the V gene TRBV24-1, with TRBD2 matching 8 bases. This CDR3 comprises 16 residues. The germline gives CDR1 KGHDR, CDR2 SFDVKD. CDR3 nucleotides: TGTGCCACCAGTCCGCGCAGTAGCGGGACGACAGGTACGCAGTATTTT. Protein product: CATSPRSSGTTGTQYF.

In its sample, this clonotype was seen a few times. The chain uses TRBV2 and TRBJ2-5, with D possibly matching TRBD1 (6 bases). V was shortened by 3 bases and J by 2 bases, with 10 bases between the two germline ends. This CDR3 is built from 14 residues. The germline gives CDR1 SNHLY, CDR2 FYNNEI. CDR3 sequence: CASSDGQTQETQYF. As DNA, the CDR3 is TGTGCCAGCAGTGACGGACAGACTCAAGAGACCCAGTACTTC.

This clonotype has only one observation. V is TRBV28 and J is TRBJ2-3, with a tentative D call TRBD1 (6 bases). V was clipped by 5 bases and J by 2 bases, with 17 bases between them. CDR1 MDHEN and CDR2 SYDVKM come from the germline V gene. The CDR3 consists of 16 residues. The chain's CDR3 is CASSPSGRGFTDTQYF. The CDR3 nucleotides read TGTGCCAGCAGTCCCTCGGGCAGGGGATTCACAGATACGCAGTATTTT.

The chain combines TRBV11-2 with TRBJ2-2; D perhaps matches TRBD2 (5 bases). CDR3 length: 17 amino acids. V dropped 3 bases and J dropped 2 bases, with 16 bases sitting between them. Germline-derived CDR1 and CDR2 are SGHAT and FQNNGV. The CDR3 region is CASSFPGRGLNTGELFF. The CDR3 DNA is TGTGCCAGCAGCTTCCCTGGACGAGGGCTAAACACCGGGGAGCTGTTTTTT.

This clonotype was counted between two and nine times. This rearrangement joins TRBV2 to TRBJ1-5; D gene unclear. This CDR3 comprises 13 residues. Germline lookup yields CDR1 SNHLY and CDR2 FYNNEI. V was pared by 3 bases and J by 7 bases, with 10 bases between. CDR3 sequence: CASSEGPRQPQHF. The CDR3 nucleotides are TGTGCCAGCAGTGAGGGTCCCCGGCAGCCCCAGCATTTT.

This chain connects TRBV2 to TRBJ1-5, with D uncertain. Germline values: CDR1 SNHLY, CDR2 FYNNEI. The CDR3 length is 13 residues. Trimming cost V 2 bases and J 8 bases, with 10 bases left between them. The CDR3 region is CASSESWWKPQHF. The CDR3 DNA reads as TGTGCCAGCAGTGAAAGTTGGTGGAAGCCCCAGCATTTT.

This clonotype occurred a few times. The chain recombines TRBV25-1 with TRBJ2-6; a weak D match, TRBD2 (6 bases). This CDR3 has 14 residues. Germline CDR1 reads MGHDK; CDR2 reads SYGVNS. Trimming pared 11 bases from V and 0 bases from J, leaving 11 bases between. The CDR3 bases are TGTGCCCCCGCGGGATCCTCTGGGGCCAACGTCCTGACTTTC. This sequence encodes CAPAGSSGANVLTF.

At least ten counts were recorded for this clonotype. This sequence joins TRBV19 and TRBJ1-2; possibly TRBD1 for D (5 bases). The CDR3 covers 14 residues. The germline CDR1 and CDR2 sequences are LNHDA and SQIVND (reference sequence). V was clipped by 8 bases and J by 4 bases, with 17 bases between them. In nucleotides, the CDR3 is TGTGCCAGTTCCCAGGGACTCCAAGGCTATGGCTACACCTTC. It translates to CASSQGLQGYGYTF.

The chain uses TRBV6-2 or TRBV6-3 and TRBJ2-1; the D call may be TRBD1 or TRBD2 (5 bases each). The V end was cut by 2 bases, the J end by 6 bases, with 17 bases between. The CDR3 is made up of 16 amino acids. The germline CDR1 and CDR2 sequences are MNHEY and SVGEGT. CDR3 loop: CASSYNGALLTNEQFF. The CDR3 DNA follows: TGTGCCAGCAGTTACAACGGGGCCTTATTGACCAATGAGCAGTTCTTC.

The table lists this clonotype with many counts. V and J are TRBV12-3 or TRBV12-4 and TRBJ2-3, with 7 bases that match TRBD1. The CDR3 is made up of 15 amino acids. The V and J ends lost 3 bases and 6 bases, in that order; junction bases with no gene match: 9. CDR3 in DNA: TGTGCCAGCAGTTTGATGGGACAGCCTTCCGATACGCAGTATTTT. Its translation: CASSLMGQPSDTQYF.

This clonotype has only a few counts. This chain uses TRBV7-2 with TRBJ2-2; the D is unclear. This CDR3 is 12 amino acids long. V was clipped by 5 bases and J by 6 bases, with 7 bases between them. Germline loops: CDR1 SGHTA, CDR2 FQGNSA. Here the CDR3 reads CASSQTAGELFF. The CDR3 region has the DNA TGTGCCAGCAGCCAAACAGCCGGGGAGCTGTTTTTT.

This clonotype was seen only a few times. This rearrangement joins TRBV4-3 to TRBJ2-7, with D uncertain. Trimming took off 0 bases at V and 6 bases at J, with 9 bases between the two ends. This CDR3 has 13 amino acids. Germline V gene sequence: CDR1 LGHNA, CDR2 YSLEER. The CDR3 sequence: CASSQEAASEQYF. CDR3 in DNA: TGCGCCAGCAGCCAAGAGGCAGCGAGCGAGCAGTACTTC.

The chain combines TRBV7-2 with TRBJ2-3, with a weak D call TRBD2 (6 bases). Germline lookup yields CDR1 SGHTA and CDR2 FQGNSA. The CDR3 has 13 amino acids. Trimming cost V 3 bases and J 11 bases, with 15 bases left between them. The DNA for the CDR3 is TGTGCCAGCAGCTTGCCCCCCGCGGGGCAGCAGTATTTT. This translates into CASSLPPAGQQYF.

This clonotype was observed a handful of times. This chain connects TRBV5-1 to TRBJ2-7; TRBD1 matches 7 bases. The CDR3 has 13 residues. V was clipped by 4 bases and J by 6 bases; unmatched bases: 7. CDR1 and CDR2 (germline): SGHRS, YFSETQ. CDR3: CASSQTGQFEQYF. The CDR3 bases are TGCGCCAGCAGCCAGACGGGACAGTTCGAGCAGTACTTC.

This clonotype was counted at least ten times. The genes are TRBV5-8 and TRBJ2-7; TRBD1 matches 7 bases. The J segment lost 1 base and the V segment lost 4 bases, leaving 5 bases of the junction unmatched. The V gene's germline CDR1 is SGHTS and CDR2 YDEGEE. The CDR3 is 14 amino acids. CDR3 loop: CASSLGQASYEQYF. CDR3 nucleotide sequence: TGTGCCAGCAGCCTCGGACAGGCATCCTACGAGCAGTACTTC. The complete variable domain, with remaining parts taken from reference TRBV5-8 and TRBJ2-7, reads EAGVTQSPTHLIKTRGQQATLRCSPISGHTSVYWYQQALGLGLQFLLWYDEGEERNRGNFPPRFSGRQFPNYSSELNVNALELEDSALYLCASSLGQASYEQYFGPGTRLTVT.

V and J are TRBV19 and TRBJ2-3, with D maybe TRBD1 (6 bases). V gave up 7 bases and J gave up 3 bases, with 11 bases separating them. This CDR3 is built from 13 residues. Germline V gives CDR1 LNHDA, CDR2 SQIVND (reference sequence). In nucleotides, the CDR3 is TGTGCCAGTACCCACAGGGTGACAGATACGCAGTATTTT. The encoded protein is CASTHRVTDTQYF.

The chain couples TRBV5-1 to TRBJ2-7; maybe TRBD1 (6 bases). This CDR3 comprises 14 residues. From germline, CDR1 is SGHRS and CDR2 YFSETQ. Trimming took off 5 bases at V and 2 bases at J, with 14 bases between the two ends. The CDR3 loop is CASRRTDSAYEQYF. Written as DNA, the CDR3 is TGCGCCAGCAGGCGGACAGATTCAGCCTACGAGCAGTACTTC.

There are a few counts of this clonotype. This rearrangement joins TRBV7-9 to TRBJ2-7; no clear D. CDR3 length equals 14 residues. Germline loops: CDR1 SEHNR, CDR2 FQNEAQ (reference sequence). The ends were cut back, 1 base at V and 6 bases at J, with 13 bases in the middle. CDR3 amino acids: CASSLGTGTGEQYF. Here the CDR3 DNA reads TGTGCCAGCAGCTTAGGAACGGGCACGGGCGAGCAGTACTTC.

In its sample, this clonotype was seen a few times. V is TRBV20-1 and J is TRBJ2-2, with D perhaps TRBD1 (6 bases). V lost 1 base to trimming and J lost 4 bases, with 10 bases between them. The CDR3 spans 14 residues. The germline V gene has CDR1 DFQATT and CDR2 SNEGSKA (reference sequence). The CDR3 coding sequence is TGCAGTGCTAGAGGGGGGCCGGGCACCGGGGAGCTGTTTTTT. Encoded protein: CSARGGPGTGELFF.

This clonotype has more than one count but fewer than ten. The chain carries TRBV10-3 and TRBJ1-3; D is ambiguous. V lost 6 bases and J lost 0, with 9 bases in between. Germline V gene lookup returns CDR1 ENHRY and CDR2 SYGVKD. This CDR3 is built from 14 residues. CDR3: CAIRGSHSGNTIYF. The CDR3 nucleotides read TGTGCCATCAGGGGATCTCACTCTGGAAACACCATATATTTT.

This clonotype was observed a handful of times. As DNA, the CDR3 is TGCAGTGCTAGTAGGTTTTCAGGCAGGGACAATTCACCCCTCCACTTT. This gives the protein CSASRFSGRDNSPLHF. This chain links TRBV20-1 with TRBJ1-6; TRBD1 is a possible D gene (5 bases). The ends were cut back, 3 bases at V and 7 bases at J, with 19 bases in the middle. The CDR3 is made up of 16 amino acids. Germline V gene lookup returns CDR1 DFQATT and CDR2 SNEGSKA (reference sequence).

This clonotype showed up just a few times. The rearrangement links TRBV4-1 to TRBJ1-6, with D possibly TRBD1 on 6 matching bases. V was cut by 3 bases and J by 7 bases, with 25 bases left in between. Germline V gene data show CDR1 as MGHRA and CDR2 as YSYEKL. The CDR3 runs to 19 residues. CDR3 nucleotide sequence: TGCGCCAGCAGCCAGGACACCAGGCTGGGGGCGAAGGGGAATTCACCCCTCCACTTT. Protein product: CASSQDTRLGAKGNSPLHF.

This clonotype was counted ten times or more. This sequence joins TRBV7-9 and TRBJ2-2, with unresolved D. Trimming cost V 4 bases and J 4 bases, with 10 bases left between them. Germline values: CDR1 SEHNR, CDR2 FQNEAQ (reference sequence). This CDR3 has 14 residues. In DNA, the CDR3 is TGTGCCAGCAGCTCCCCTACGGGCACCGGGGAGCTGTTTTTT. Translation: CASSSPTGTGELFF.